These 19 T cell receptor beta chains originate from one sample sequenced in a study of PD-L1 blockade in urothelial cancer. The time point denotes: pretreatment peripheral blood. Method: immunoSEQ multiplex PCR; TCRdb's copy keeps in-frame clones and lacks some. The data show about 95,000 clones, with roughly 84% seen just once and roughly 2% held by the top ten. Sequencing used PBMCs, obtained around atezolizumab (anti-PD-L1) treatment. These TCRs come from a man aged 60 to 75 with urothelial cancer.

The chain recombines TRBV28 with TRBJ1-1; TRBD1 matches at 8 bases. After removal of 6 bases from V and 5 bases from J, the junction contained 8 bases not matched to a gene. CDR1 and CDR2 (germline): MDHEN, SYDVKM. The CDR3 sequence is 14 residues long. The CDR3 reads CASRSGGAATEAFF. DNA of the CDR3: TGTGCCAGCAGATCAGGGGGCGCGGCTACTGAAGCTTTCTTT.

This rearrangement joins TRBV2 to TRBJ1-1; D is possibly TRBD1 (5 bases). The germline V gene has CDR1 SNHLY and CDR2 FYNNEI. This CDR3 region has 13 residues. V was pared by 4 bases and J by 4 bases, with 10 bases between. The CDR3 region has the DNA TGTGCCAGCAGTGTGACAGCAACCACTGAAGCTTTCTTT. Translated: CASSVTATTEAFF. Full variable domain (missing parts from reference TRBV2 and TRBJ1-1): EPEVTQTPSHQVTQMGQEVILRCVPISNHLYFYWYRQILGQKVEFLVSFYNNEISEKSEIFDDQFSVERPDGSNFTLKIRSTKLEDSAMYFCASSVTATTEAFFGQGTRLTVV.

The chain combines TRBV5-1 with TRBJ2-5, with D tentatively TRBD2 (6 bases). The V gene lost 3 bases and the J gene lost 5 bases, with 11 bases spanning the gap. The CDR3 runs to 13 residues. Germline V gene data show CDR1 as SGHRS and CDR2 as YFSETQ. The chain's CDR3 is CASSSPGAETQYF. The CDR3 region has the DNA TGCGCCAGCAGCTCCCCGGGAGCGGAGACCCAGTACTTC. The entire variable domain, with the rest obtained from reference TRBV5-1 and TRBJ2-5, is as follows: KAGVTQTPRYLIKTRGQQVTLSCSPISGHRSVSWYQQTPGQGLQFLFEYFSETQRNKGNFPGRFSGRQFSNSRSEMNVSTLELGDSALYLCASSSPGAETQYFGPGTRLLVL.

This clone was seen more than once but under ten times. Here the CDR3 reads CASSFQGASPNEKLFF. CDR3 sequence (DNA): TGTGCCAGCAGCTTCCAGGGGGCGAGTCCTAATGAAAAACTGTTTTTT. The rearrangement links TRBV7-9 to TRBJ1-4; 8 bases are a match to TRBD1. The CDR3 loop spans 16 amino acids. Germline CDR1 reads SEHNR; CDR2 reads FQNEAQ (reference sequence). V trimming: 3 bases; J trimming: 3 bases; junction bases outside the gene matches: 6.

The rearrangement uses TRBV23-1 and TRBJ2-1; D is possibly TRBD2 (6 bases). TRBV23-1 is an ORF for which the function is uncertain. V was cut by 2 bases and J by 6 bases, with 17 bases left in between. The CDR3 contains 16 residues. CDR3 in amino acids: CASSQQGGAVSNEQFF. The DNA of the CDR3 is TGCGCCAGCAGTCAACAAGGAGGGGCGGTAAGCAATGAGCAGTTCTTC.

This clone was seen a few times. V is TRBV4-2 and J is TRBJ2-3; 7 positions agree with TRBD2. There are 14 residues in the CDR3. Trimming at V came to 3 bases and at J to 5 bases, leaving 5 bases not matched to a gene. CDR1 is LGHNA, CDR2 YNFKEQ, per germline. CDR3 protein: CASSHGGGGDTQYF. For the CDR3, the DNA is TGTGCCAGCAGCCACGGCGGGGGTGGAGATACGCAGTATTTT.

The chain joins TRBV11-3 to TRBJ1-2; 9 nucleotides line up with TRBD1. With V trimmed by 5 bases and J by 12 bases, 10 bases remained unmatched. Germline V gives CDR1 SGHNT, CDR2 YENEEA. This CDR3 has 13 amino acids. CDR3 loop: CASSPRDRAVHTF. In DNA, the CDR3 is TGTGCCAGCAGCCCCCGGGACAGGGCGGTCCACACCTTC.

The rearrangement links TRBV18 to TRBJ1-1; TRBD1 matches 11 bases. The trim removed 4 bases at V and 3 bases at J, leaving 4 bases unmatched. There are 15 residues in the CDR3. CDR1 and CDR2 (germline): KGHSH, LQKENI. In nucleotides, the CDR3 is TGTGCCAGCTCACGGGGACAGGGGGTTGACACTGAAGCTTTCTTT. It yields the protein CASSRGQGVDTEAFF.

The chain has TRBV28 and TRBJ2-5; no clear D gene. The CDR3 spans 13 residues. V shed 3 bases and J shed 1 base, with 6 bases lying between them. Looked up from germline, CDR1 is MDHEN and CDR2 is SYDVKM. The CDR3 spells CASSFQFQETQYF. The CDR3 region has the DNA TGTGCCAGCAGTTTTCAGTTCCAAGAGACCCAGTACTTC. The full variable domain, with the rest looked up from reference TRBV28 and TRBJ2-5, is DVKVTQSSRYLVKRTGEKVFLECVQDMDHENMFWYRQDPGLGLRLIYFSYDVKMKEKGDIPEGYSVSREKKERFSLILESASTNQTSMYLCASSFQFQETQYFGPGTRLLVL.

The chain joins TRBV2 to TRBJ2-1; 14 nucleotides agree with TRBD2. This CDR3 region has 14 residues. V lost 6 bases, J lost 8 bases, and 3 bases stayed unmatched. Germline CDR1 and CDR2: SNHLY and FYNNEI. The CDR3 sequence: CASSGTSGRDEQFF. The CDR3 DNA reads TGTGCCAGCAGCGGGACTAGCGGGAGAGATGAGCAGTTCTTC.

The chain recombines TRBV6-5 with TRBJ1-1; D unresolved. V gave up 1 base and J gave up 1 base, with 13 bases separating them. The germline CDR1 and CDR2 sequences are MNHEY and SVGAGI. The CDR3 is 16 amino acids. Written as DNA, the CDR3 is TGTGCCAGCAGTTACTTTGTGGGCGTGGGGAACACTGAAGCTTTCTTT. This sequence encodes CASSYFVGVGNTEAFF.

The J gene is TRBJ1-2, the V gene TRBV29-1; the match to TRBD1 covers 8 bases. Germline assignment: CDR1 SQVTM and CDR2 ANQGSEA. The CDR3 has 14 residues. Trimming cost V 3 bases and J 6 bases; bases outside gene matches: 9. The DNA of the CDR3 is TGCAGCGTTGAGAGAGCAGGACAGGGTGATGGCTACACCTTC. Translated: CSVERAGQGDGYTF.

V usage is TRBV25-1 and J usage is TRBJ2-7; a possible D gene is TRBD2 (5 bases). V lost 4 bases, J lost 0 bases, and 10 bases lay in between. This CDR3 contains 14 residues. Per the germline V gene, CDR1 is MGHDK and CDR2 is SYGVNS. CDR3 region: CASSGLTSSYEQYF. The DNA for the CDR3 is TGTGCCAGCAGTGGACTAACGAGCTCCTACGAGCAGTACTTC.

CDR3 loop: CASSALGGSGRYNEQFF. CDR3 bases: TGTGCCAGCAGCGCCCTGGGAGGCAGCGGGAGGTACAATGAGCAGTTCTTC. The chain uses TRBV11-2 and TRBJ2-1; TRBD2 agrees at 9 bases. The germline V gene has CDR1 SGHAT and CDR2 FQNNGV. The CDR3 sequence is 17 residues long. J lost 4 bases, V lost 5 bases, and 12 bases had no gene match.

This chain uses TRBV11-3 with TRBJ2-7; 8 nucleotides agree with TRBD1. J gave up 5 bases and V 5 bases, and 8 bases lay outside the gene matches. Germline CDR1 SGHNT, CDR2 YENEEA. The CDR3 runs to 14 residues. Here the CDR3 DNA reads TGTGCCAGCAGCATTGGACAGGGTATCAACGAGCAGTACTTC. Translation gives CASSIGQGINEQYF.

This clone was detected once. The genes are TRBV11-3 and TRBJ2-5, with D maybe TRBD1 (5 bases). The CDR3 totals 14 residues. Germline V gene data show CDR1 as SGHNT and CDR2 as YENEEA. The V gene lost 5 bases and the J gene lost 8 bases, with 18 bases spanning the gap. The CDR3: CASSPQGSPSTQYF. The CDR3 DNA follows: TGTGCCAGCAGCCCGCAGGGTTCCCCGAGTACCCAGTACTTC.

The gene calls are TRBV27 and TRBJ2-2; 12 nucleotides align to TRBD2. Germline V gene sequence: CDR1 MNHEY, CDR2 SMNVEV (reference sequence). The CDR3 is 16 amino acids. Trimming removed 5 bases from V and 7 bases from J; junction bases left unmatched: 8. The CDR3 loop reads CASSTSSGGAGGELFF. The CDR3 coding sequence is TGTGCCAGCAGTACCTCTAGCGGGGGGGCGGGCGGGGAGCTGTTTTTT.

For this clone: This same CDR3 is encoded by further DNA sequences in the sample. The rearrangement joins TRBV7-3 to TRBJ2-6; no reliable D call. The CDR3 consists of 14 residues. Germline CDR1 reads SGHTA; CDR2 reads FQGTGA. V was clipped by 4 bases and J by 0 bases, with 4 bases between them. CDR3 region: CASSSGSGANVLTF. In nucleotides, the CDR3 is TGTGCCAGCAGCTCCGGCTCTGGGGCCAACGTCCTGACTTTC.

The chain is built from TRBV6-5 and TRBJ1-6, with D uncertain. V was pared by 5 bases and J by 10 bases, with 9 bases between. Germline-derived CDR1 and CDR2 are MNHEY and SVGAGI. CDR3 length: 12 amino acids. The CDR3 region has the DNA TGTGCCAGCAGTCCCGGGAGGTCACCCCTCCACTTT. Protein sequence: CASSPGRSPLHF.